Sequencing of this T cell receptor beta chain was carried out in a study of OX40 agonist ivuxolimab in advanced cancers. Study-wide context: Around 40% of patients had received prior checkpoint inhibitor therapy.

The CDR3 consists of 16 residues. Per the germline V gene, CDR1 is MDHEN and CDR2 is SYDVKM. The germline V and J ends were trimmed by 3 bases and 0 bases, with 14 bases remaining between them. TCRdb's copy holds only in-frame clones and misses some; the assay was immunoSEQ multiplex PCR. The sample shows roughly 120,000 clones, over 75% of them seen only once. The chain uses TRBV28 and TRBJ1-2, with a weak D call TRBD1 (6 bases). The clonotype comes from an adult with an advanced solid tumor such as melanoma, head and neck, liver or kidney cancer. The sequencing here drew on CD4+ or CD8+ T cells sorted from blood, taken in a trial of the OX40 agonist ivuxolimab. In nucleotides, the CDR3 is TGTGCCAGCAGTTTGGACAGTCCTACCGCTAACTATGGCTACACCTTC. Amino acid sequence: CASSLDSPTANYGYTF.